The clone carrying this TCR beta chain has only one observation. Authors' data handling: Nucleated cell number was recorded as an estimate derived from reference gene primer amplification. This table comes from immunoSEQ multiplex PCR, and its TCRdb copy is limited to in-frame clones, with some not included. V and J calls plus clone size are reproduced from that table; the DNA served to infer D and trimming. The repertoire holds 50,000 to 65,000 clones, with around 83% as singletons. This specimen belongs to a study of blood T cell repertoires in COVID-19. Across the study: Italy, Spain and the United States were the sources of the convalescent and acute COVID-19 samples. PBMCs, B-cell-depleted T cells, or T cells provided the cDNA or gDNA that made up the material.

V was pared by 4 bases and J by 3 bases, with 12 bases between. CDR3 size: 14 residues. Germline CDR1 is SGHNT and CDR2 is YYREEE (reference sequence). The genes are TRBV5-4 and TRBJ2-3, with D perhaps matching TRBD2 (6 bases). This receptor was obtained from a human donor in a cohort sampled during active COVID-19. Specimen: peripheral blood. The CDR3 spells CASSTGEGTDTQYF. The CDR3 bases are TGTGCCAGCAGCACGGGGGAAGGGACAGATACGCAGTATTTT. Full variable domain (remainder filled in from reference TRBV5-4 and TRBJ2-3): ETGVTQSPTHLIKTRGQQVTLRCSSQSGHNTVSWYQQALGQGPQFIFQYYREEENGRGNFPPRFSGLQFPNYSSELNVNALELDDSALYLCASSTGEGTDTQYFGPGTRLTVL.